Here is one T cell receptor beta chain with its context. As originally analysed: The assay estimated nucleated cells by amplifying reference gene primers. Sequenced by immunoSEQ multiplex PCR; TCRdb stores in-frame clones only, minus some. For V, J and clone size, that table is used; D and trimming come from the DNA. The profile covers tens of thousands of clones, with 60% to 85% appearing a single time and approximately 52% taken by the ten largest. These data originate in a study of blood T cell repertoires in COVID-19. Study as a whole: Samples taken during acute and convalescent COVID-19 were collected in the United States, Italy and Spain. Nucleic acid was either cDNA or gDNA, and it came from T cells, B-cell-depleted T cells, or PBMCs.

This CDR3 is built from 16 residues. With 3 bases removed from V and 2 bases from J, the gap between germline ends came to 15 bases. The germline gives CDR1 LGHNA, CDR2 YNFKEQ. The V and J genes are TRBV4-2 and TRBJ2-3, with unresolved D. Sequences were obtained from peripheral blood. The clonotype originates from a woman of 80 years or more with acute or convalescent COVID-19. CDR3 coding DNA: TGTGCCAGCAGCCATCAAGGCGACTCCTACACAGATACGCAGTATTTT. Amino acids: CASSHQGDSYTDTQYF.